The 4 T cell receptor beta chains listed next were all sequenced from one sample in a study of cytomegalovirus exposure and HLA in healthy donors. In the PCR, 60 Vbeta and 13 Jbeta primers were used. The protocol was immunoSEQ multiplex PCR, while the TCRdb copy is restricted to in-frame clones and leaves out a portion. The data contain 120,000 or so clones, 80% of them singletons. Sequenced material: PBMCs. The receptors were gathered from a man aged 30 to 45 in good health and CMV-seronegative.

The chain is built from TRBV15 and TRBJ1-1; no firm D call. With 2 bases removed from V and 9 bases from J, the gap between germline ends came to 19 bases. The CDR3 loop spans 15 amino acids. Germline V gene sequence: CDR1 LNHNV, CDR2 YYDKDF (reference sequence). The CDR3 bases are TGTGCCACCAGCAGAAGAGTTAGCGGATTAGATAAAGCTTTCTTT. It encodes CATSRRVSGLDKAFF.

This rearrangement joins TRBV15 to TRBJ1-2; D not certain. The CDR3 totals 14 residues. Per germline, CDR1 LNHNV and CDR2 YYDKDF (reference sequence). Deletions cut 0 bases from V and 6 bases from J, with 11 bases between. The CDR3 loop is CATSRDRSFDGYTF. The CDR3 nucleotides read TGTGCCACCAGCAGAGATAGAAGTTTTGATGGCTACACCTTC.

The CDR3 sequence is CASSLRLEQSYEQYF. The CDR3 DNA reads as TGTGCCAGCAGCCTCCGACTGGAACAATCCTACGAGCAGTACTTC. This chain joins TRBV7-2 and TRBJ2-7; D not resolved. The ends were cut back, 5 bases at V and 1 base at J, with 15 bases in the middle. The germline V gene has CDR1 SGHTA and CDR2 FQGNSA. The CDR3 runs to 15 residues.

Only one count was recorded for this clone. J is TRBJ2-1 and V is TRBV7-2; TRBD1 is a possible D gene (6 bases). Trimming took off 0 bases at V and 9 bases at J, with 6 bases between the two ends. CDR3 size: 12 residues. The germline CDR1 and CDR2 sequences are SGHTA and FQGNSA. The CDR3 loop is CASSLAGAEQFF. The CDR3 DNA reads TGTGCCAGCAGCTTAGCGGGGGCTGAGCAGTTCTTC. The full variable domain, rest sourced from reference TRBV7-2 and TRBJ2-1, is GAGVSQSPSNKVTEKGKDVELRCDPISGHTALYWYRQSLGQGLEFLIYFQGNSAPDKSGLPSDRFSAERTGGSVSTLTIQRTQQEDSAVYLCASSLAGAEQFFGPGTRLTVL.